The next 6 T cell receptor beta chains were all read from a single sample in a study of CD8 T cells in ankylosing spondylitis. TCRdb recomputed calls from the 5' RACE reads with MiXCR, one row per CDR3 protein. The sample has around 88,000 distinct CDR3 sequences; about 9% are singletons. The sequencing sample was made of blood, either unsorted or a sorted T cell fraction (not recorded which). The receptors originated from a male donor with ankylosing spondylitis or in good health (not recorded which).

This clonotype was found many times. The chain is built from TRBV29-1 and TRBJ1-2; TRBD1 is a possible D gene (5 bases). Trimming took off 0 bases at V and 5 bases at J, with 13 bases between the two ends. Germline loops: CDR1 SQVTM, CDR2 ANQGSEA. There are 14 residues in the CDR3. CDR3 bases: TGCAGCGTTGAAGACTTGAAAGGGGTTTATGGCTACACCTTC. It translates to CSVEDLKGVYGYTF.

As regards this clonotype: A much larger clone differs from this one at a single base, so this may be a read error. The chain has TRBV4-2 and TRBJ1-1; D is unresolved. Germline V lookup: CDR1 LGHNA, CDR2 YNFKEQ. The length of the CDR3 is 15 residues. The CDR3: CASSQDEAGITAAFF. The CDR3 region has the DNA TGTGCCAGCAGCCAAGATGAGGCGGGGATCACTGCAGCTTTCTTT.

This clonotype was seen many times. The chain uses TRBV12-3 or TRBV12-4 and TRBJ1-5; D remains ambiguous. This CDR3 is built from 13 residues. Deletions cut 2 bases from V and 0 bases from J, with 2 bases between. CDR3 region: CASSLNSNQPQHF. As DNA, the CDR3 is TGTGCCAGCAGTTTAAATAGCAATCAGCCCCAGCATTTT.

This clonotype was counted ten times or more. The genes are TRBV6-1 and TRBJ1-5, with D possibly being TRBD1 (6 bases). Germline CDR1 MNHNS, CDR2 SASEGT. V was shortened by 6 bases and J by 5 bases, with 14 bases between the two germline ends. There are 14 residues in the CDR3. The chain's CDR3 is CASSLNREHQPQHF. In nucleotides, the CDR3 is TGTGCCAGCAGCCTTAACAGGGAGCATCAGCCCCAGCATTTT.

The chain carries TRBV14 and TRBJ2-1, with 7 bases aligning to TRBD2. CDR3 length: 14 residues. In germline, CDR1 is SGHDN, CDR2 FVKESK. V trimming: 1 base; J trimming: 7 bases; junction bases outside the gene matches: 4. CDR3 loop: CASSQVRRENEQFF. The CDR3 nucleotides read TGTGCCAGCAGCCAAGTGAGGCGGGAGAATGAGCAGTTCTTC.

This clonotype was counted ten times or more. This chain connects TRBV20-1 to TRBJ2-3, with D possibly TRBD2 on 5 matching bases. The CDR3 extends over 11 amino acids. The ends were cut back, 6 bases at V and 5 bases at J, with 9 bases in the middle. Germline V gene data show CDR1 as DFQATT and CDR2 as SNEGSKA (reference sequence). CDR3 in amino acids: CSAVEGDTQYF. The CDR3 nucleotides are TGCAGTGCGGTTGAGGGAGATACGCAGTATTTT.